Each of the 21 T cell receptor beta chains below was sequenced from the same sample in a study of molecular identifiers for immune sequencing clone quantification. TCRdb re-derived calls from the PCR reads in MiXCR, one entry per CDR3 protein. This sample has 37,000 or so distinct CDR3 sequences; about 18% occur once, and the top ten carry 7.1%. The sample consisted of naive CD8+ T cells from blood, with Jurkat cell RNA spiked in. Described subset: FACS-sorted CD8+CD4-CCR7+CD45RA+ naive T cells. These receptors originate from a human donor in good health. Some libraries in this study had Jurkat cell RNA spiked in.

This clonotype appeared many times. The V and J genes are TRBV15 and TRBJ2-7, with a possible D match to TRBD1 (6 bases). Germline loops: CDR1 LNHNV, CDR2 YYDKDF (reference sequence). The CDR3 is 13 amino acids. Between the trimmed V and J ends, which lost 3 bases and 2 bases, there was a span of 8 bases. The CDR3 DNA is TGTGCCACCAGCAGGGACAGAACCTACGAGCAGTACTTC. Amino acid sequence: CATSRDRTYEQYF.

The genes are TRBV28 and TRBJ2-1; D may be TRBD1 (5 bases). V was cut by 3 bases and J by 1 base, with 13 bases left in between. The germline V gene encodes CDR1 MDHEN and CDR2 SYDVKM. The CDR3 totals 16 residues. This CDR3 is CASSFLRGYSYNEQFF. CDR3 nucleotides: TGTGCCAGCAGTTTTTTAAGGGGCTATTCCTACAATGAGCAGTTCTTC.

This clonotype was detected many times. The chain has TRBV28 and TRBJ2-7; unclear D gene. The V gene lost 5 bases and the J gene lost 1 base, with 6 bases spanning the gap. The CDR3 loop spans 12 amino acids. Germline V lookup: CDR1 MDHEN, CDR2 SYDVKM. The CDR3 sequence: CASSQESYEQYF. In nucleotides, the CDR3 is TGTGCCAGCAGTCAGGAATCCTACGAGCAGTACTTC.

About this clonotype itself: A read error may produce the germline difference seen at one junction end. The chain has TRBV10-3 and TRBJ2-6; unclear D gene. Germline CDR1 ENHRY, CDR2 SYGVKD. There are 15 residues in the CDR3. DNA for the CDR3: TGTACCATCACAGTACAGAACTCTGGGGCCAACGTCCTGACTTTC. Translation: CTITVQNSGANVLTF.

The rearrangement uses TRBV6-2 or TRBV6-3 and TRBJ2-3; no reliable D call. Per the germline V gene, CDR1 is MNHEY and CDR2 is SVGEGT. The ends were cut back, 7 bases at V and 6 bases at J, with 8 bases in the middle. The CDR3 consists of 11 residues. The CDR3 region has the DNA TGTGCCAGCACCGGTGGGGATACGCAGTATTTT. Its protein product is CASTGGDTQYF.

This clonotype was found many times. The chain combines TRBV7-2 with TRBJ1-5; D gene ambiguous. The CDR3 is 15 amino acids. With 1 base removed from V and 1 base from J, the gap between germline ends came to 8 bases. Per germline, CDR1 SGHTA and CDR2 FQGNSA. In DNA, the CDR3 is TGTGCCAGCAGCTTAGTAGTGCTCAGCAATCAGCCCCAGCATTTT. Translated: CASSLVVLSNQPQHF.

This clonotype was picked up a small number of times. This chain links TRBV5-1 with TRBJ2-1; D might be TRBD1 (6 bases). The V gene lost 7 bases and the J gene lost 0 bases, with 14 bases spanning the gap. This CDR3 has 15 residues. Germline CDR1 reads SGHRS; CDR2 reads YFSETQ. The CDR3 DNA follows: TGCGCCAGCGCCGGAAGACAGGACTCCTACAATGAGCAGTTCTTC. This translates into CASAGRQDSYNEQFF. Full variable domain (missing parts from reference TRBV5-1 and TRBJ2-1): KAGVTQTPRYLIKTRGQQVTLSCSPISGHRSVSWYQQTPGQGLQFLFEYFSETQRNKGNFPGRFSGRQFSNSRSEMNVSTLELGDSALYLCASAGRQDSYNEQFFGPGTRLTVL.

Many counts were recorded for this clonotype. CDR3 sequence (DNA): TGCAGCGTTGCTTGGTGGGAACTCCAAGAGACCCAGTACTTC. Translating it yields CSVAWWELQETQYF. The chain links TRBV29-1 to TRBJ2-5; D is unclear. The CDR3 length is 14 residues. Trimming shortened V by 4 bases and J by 1 base, and 13 bases separated the two germline ends. Germline CDR1 and CDR2: SQVTM and ANQGSEA.

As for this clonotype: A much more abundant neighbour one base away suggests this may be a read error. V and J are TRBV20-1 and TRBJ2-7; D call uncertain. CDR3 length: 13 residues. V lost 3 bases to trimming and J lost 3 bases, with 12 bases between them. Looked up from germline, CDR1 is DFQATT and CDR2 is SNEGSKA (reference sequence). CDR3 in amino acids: CSASERAFYEQYF. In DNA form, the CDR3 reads TGCAGTGCTAGTGAAAGAGCGTTCTACGAGCAGTACTTC.

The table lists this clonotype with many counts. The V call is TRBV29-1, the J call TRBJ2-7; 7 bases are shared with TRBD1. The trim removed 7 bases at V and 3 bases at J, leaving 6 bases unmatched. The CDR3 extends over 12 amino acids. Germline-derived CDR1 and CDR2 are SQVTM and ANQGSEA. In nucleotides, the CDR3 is TGCAGCGCGACAGGGCTGTTCTACGAGCAGTACTTC. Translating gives CSATGLFYEQYF.

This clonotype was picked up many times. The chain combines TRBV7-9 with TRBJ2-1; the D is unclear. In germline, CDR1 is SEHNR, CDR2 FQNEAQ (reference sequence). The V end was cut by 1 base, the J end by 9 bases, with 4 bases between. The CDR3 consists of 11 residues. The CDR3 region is CASSLEAEQFF. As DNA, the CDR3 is TGTGCCAGCAGCTTAGAAGCTGAGCAGTTCTTC.

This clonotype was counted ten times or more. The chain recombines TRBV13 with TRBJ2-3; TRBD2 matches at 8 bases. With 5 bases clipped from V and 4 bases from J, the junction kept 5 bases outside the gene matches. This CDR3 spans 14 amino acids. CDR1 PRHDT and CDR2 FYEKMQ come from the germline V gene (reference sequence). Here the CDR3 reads CASSRSGSADTQYF. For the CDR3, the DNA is TGTGCCAGCAGCCGCAGCGGGAGTGCAGATACGCAGTATTTT. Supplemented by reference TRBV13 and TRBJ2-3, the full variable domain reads AAGVIQSPRHLIKEKRETATLKCYPIPRHDTVYWYQQGPGQDPQFLISFYEKMQSDKGSIPDRFSAQQFSDYHSELNMSSLELGDSALYFCASSRSGSADTQYFGPGTRLTVL.

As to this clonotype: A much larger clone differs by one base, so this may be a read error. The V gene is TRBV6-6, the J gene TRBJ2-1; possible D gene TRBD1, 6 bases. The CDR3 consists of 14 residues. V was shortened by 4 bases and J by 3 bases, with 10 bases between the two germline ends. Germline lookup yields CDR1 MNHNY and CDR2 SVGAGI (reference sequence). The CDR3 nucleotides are TGTGCCAGCAGTTGCCCGGACAGCTACAATGAGCAGTTCTTC. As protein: CASSCPDSYNEQFF.

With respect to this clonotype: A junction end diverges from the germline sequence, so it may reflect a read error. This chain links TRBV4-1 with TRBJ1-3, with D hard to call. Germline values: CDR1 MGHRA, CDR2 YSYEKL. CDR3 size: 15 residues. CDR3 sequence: CASGQGQVAGNTIYF. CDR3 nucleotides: TGCGCCAGCGGCCAAGGTCAGGTGGCTGGAAACACCATATATTTT.

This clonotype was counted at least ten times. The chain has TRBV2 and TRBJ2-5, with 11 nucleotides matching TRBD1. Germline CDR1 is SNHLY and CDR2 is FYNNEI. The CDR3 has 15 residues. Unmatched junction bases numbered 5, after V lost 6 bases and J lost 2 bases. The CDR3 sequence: CASSDGTGGQETQYF. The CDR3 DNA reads TGTGCCAGCAGCGACGGGACAGGGGGTCAAGAGACCCAGTACTTC.

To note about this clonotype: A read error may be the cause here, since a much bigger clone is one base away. This CDR3 is CANSRWGGETQYF. The DNA of the CDR3 is TGTGCCAACAGCCGTTGGGGTGGAGAGACCCAGTACTTC. The chain joins TRBV14 to TRBJ2-5; no reliable D call. Germline V gene sequence: CDR1 SGHDN, CDR2 FVKESK. This CDR3 is 13 amino acids long.

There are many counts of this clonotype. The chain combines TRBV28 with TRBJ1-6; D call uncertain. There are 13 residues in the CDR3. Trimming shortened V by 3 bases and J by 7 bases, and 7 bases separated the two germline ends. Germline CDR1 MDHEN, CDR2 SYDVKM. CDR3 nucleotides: TGTGCCAGCAGTTTCCCCGGAAATTCACCCCTCCACTTT. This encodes CASSFPGNSPLHF.

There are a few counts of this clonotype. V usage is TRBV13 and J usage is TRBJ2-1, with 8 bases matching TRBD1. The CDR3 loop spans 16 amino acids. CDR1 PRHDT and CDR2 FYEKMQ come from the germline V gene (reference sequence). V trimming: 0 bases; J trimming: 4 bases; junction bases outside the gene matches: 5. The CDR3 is CASSLGRQGAYNEQFF. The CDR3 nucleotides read TGTGCCAGCAGCTTAGGGAGGCAGGGGGCTTACAATGAGCAGTTCTTC. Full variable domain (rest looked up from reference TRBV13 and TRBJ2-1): AAGVIQSPRHLIKEKRETATLKCYPIPRHDTVYWYQQGPGQDPQFLISFYEKMQSDKGSIPDRFSAQQFSDYHSELNMSSLELGDSALYFCASSLGRQGAYNEQFFGPGTRLTVL.

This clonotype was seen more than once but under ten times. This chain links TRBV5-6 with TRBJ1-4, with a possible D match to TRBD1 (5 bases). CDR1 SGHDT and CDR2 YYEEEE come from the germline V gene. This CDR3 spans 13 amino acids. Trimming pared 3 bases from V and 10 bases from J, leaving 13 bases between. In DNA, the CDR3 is TGTGCCAGCAGCTATGGGACGGGGGTAAAACTGTTTTTT. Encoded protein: CASSYGTGVKLFF.

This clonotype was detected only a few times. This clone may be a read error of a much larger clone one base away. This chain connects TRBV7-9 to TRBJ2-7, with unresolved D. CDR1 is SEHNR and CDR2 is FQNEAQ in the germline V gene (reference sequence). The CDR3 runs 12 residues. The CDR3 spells CTSSTARREQYF. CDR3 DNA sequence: TGTACCAGCAGCACCGCACGGCGCGAGCAGTACTTC. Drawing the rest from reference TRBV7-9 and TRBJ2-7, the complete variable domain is DTGVSQNPRHKITKRGQNVTFRCDPISEHNRLYWYRQTLGQGPEFLTYFQNEAQLEKSRLLSDRFSAERPKGSFSTLEIQRTEQGDSAMYLCTSSTARREQYFGPGTRLTVT.

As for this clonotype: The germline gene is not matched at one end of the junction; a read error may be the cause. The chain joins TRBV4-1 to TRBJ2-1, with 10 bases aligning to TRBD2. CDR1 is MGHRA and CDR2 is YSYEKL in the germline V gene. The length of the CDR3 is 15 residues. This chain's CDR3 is CTSSQASGSVWEQFF. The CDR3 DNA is TGCACCAGCAGCCAAGCTAGCGGGAGTGTTTGGGAGCAGTTCTTC.